The 14 T cell receptor beta chains below all came from one sample that was sequenced in a study of a mutant IDH1 vaccine in newly diagnosed glioma. This table comes from immunoSEQ multiplex PCR, and its TCRdb copy is limited to in-frame clones, with some not included. This sample carries approximately 58,000 clones, 75% to 90% of them seen once, and the ten largest clones take approximately 3.9%. Regarding time point: week 47, end of study. The content of each vaccine dose was 300 ug of mutant IDH1 20-mer peptide, and topical imiquimod accompanied it. For these TCRs, the target antigens are not known. The sequencing here drew on PBMCs, taken from a glioma patient whose treatment included an IDH1 peptide vaccine. These receptors originate from a man aged 30-40 years with glioma.

The V and J genes are TRBV7-8 and TRBJ2-7, with 7 positions matching TRBD1. Germline CDR1 reads SGHVS; CDR2 reads FQNEAQ. The CDR3 extends over 15 amino acids. Trimming took 7 bases from V and 2 from J; bases not matched to a gene: 11. CDR3 in amino acids: CASTLKQGRPYEQYF. DNA of the CDR3: TGTGCCAGCACCCTCAAACAGGGGCGGCCCTACGAGCAGTACTTC.

The chain uses TRBV4-1 and TRBJ2-2; 7 positions agree with TRBD1. Germline V gene data show CDR1 as MGHRA and CDR2 as YSYEKL. Unmatched junction bases numbered 5, after V lost 3 bases and J lost 1 base. The CDR3 is made up of 16 amino acids. The CDR3 nucleotides read TGCGCCAGCAGCCACCCACAGGGGAAGAACACCGGGGAGCTGTTTTTT. Translating gives CASSHPQGKNTGELFF.

This rearrangement joins TRBV7-9 to TRBJ2-7, with 7 positions matching TRBD1. The length of the CDR3 is 14 residues. V dropped 5 bases and J dropped 4; count of bases not matched to a gene: 8. The germline V gene encodes CDR1 SEHNR and CDR2 FQNEAQ (reference sequence). The CDR3, as DNA: TGTGCCAGCAGCCAGGGACAGAATATTTACGAGCAGTACTTC. Translation gives CASSQGQNIYEQYF.

The chain uses TRBV28 and TRBJ1-2; 9 bases line up with TRBD1. The trim removed 8 bases at V and 0 bases at J, leaving 4 bases unmatched. CDR1 MDHEN and CDR2 SYDVKM come from the germline V gene. The CDR3 loop spans 14 amino acids. The CDR3 nucleotides read TGTGCCAGCGAGGGACAGGGACCTAACTATGGCTACACCTTC. It specifies CASEGQGPNYGYTF.

This clone was seen just once. The chain combines TRBV6-1 with TRBJ1-5; the D is unclear. Looked up from germline, CDR1 is MNHNS and CDR2 is SASEGT. Trimming took 2 bases from V and 4 from J, leaving 15 bases between them. This CDR3 spans 16 amino acids. The CDR3 sequence is CASSEKRSASNQPQHF. CDR3 in DNA: TGTGCCAGCAGTGAAAAGCGAAGTGCATCAAATCAGCCCCAGCATTTT.

V and J are TRBV5-6 and TRBJ1-1; D is unresolved. The CDR3 is 14 amino acids. Trimming stripped 0 bases from V and 3 bases from J, with 9 bases between. Germline CDR1 reads SGHDT; CDR2 reads YYEEEE. CDR3 coding DNA: TGTGCCAGCAGCTTGGGTTTTGGATACACTGAAGCTTTCTTT. Protein product: CASSLGFGYTEAFF.

The V and J genes are TRBV27 and TRBJ1-2, with D possibly matching TRBD1 (6 bases). This CDR3 region has 15 residues. Germline CDR1 is MNHEY and CDR2 is SMNVEV (reference sequence). V lost 6 bases and J 3 bases, leaving 17 bases between the germline ends. The CDR3 here is CASRALLRGDYGYTF. CDR3 nucleotides: TGTGCCAGCAGGGCCCTTCTGAGGGGGGACTATGGCTACACCTTC.

The chain couples TRBV7-9 to TRBJ1-5; TRBD1 might be the D (6 bases). The CDR3 runs 15 residues. Trimming took off 4 bases at V and 3 bases at J, with 13 bases between the two ends. CDR1 SEHNR and CDR2 FQNEAQ come from the germline V gene (reference sequence). CDR3 bases: TGTGCCAGCAGCTCCGCAGGGGATAACAATCAGCCCCAGCATTTT. Its translation is CASSSAGDNNQPQHF.

This clone has only one observation. CDR3 amino acids: CASSLVAGANNEQFF. The DNA of the CDR3 is TGTGCCAGCAGCTTGGTAGCGGGGGCAAACAATGAGCAGTTCTTC. The chain links TRBV5-4 to TRBJ2-1; 9 positions match TRBD2. This CDR3 is built from 15 residues. V dropped 0 bases and J dropped 5; count of bases not matched to a gene: 3. CDR1 is SGHNT and CDR2 is YYREEE in the germline V gene (reference sequence).

The chain carries TRBV29-1 and TRBJ1-2, with TRBD1 matching over 7 bases. This CDR3 contains 16 residues. J was trimmed by 6 bases and V by 1 base; bases with no gene match: 14. Germline values: CDR1 SQVTM, CDR2 ANQGSEA. The CDR3, as DNA: TGCAGCGTTGAAGGGGACAGTTGGGAGTATATTAATGGCTACACCTTC. Protein: CSVEGDSWEYINGYTF.

This clone was picked up one time. V gene TRBV27 combines with J gene TRBJ1-2, with 10 bases lining up with TRBD1. This CDR3 region has 15 residues. Germline CDR1 and CDR2: MNHEY and SMNVEV (reference sequence). Trimming took 5 bases from V and 7 from J; bases not matched to a gene: 10. CDR3 protein: CASSRPGQGPGGYTF. The CDR3 region has the DNA TGTGCCAGCAGTCGGCCGGGACAGGGGCCGGGTGGCTACACCTTC.

V gene TRBV28 combines with J gene TRBJ2-3; D is unclear. The CDR3 runs to 13 residues. Trimming removed 6 bases at V and 6 bases at J, with 13 bases between. Germline V gene data show CDR1 as MDHEN and CDR2 as SYDVKM. The CDR3 loop is CASSPRPTDTQYF. CDR3 DNA sequence: TGTGCCAGCAGCCCCCGGCCCACGGATACGCAGTATTTT.

The chain carries TRBV18 and TRBJ2-7, with TRBD1 matching over 9 bases. There are 15 residues in the CDR3. CDR1 is KGHSH, CDR2 LQKENI, per germline. The trim removed 3 bases at V and 2 bases at J, leaving 5 bases unmatched. The CDR3 here is CASSPPGQGTYEQYF. In nucleotides, the CDR3 is TGTGCCAGCTCACCGCCGGGACAGGGTACCTACGAGCAGTACTTC.

This clone was detected only once. J is TRBJ2-7 and V is TRBV6-5; maybe TRBD1 (6 bases). The V gene's germline CDR1 is MNHEY and CDR2 SVGAGI. The ends were cut back, 6 bases at V and 0 bases at J, with 9 bases in the middle. CDR3 length: 13 amino acids. The DNA for the CDR3 is TGTGCCAGCAGCAGGGGACACTCCTACGAGCAGTACTTC. It specifies CASSRGHSYEQYF.